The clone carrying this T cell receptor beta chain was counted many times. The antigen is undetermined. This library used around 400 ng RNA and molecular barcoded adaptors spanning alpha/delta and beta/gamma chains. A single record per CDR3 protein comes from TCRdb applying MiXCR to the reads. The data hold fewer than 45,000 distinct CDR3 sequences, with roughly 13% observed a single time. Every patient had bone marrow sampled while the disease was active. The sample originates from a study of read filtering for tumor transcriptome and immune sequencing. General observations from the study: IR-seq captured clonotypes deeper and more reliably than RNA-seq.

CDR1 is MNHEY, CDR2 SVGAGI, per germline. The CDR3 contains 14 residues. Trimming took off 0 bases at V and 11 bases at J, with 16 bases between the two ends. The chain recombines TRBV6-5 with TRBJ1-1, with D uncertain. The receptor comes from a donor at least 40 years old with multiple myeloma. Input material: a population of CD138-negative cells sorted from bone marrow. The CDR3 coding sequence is TGTGCCAGCAGTTACTCTGGACTGGGAGATAATGCTTTCTTT. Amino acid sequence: CASSYSGLGDNAFF.